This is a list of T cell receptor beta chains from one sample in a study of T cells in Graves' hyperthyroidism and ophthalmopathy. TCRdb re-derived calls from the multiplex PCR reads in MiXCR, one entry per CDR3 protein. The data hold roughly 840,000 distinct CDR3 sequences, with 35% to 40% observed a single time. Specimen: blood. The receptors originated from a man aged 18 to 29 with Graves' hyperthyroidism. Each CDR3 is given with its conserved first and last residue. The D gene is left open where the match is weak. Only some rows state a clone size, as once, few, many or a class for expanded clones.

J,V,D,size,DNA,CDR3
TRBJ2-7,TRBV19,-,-,TGTGTCAGTAGTATATCTGGCCTGACCTACGAGCAGTACTTC,CVSSISGLTYEQYF
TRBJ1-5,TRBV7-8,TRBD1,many,TGTGCCAGCGGAGGCGGACAGGGGAGACAGCCCCAGCATTTT,CASGGGQGRQPQHF
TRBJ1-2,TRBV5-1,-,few,TGCGCCAGCAGCTTGGCGTCCGGGGCCCCAGGCTACACCTTC,CASSLASGAPGYTF
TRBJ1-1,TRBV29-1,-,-,TGCAGCGTTTCGGGCACCCCGCTGATCGGTGAAGCTTTCTTT,CSVSGTPLIGEAFF
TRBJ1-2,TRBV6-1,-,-,TGTGCCATCAGTGAAGCTAGCCTGGCGGGCTACACCTTC,CAISEASLAGYTF
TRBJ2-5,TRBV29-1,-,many,TGCAGCGTTATCACAGAGACCCAGTACTTC,CSVITETQYF
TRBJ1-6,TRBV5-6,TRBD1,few,TGTGCCAGCAGAGACAGGGTCTATAATTCACCCCTCCACTTT,CASRDRVYNSPLHF
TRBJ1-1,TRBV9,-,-,TGTGCCAGCAGCGTAGAGGGTATAAGCACTGAAGCTTTCTTT,CASSVEGISTEAFF
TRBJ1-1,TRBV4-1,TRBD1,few,TGCGCCAGCAGCCATCTACAGGGGACAGAGGAAGCTTTCTTT,CASSHLQGTEEAFF
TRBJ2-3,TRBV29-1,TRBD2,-,TGCAGCGTAAATCTAGCGGGAGGGCCGTCTGCGCAGTATTTT,CSVNLAGGPSAQYF
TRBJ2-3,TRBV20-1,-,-,TGCAGTGCTAGAACCCAGAGCACAGATACGCAGTATTTT,CSARTQSTDTQYF
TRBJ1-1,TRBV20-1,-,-,TGCAGTGCTAGAAAGATCGGGCCTGAAGCTTTCTTT,CSARKIGPEAFF
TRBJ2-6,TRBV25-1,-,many,TGTGCCAGCAGTGACGGACCGGCTGGGGCCAACGTCCTGACTTTC,CASSDGPAGANVLTF
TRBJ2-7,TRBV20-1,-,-,TGCAGTGCTCCCCGAGGCGAAAGGGTTACTACCTACGAGCAGTACTTC,CSAPRGERVTTYEQYF
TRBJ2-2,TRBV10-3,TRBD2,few,TGTGCCATCAAGGCTAGCGGGGGCACCGGGGAGCTGTTTTTT,CAIKASGGTGELFF
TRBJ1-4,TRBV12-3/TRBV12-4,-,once,TGTGCCAGCAGTTTAGGCGGGCTCCTAAATGAAAAACTGTTTTTT,CASSLGGLLNEKLFF
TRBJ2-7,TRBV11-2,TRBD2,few,TGTGCCAGCAGTCAGATTAGCGGGAGGGCGCAAGAGCAGTACTTC,CASSQISGRAQEQYF
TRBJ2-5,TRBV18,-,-,TGTGCCAGCTCACCAAGGGAGAAGCGGGAGACCCAGTACTTC,CASSPREKRETQYF
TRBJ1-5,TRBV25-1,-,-,TGTGCCAGCAGTGCTAGTAAGGGGGTTCGGGATCAGCCCCAGCATTTT,CASSASKGVRDQPQHF
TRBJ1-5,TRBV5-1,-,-,TGCGCCAGGGGCTTATTAAAGCATGATAGCAATCAGCCCCAGCATTTT,CARGLLKHDSNQPQHF
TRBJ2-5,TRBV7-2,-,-,TGTGCCAGCAACCTACGAAGGGGGCAAGAGACCCAGTACTTC,CASNLRRGQETQYF
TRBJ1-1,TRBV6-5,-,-,TGTGCCAGCAGTTTCGTACAGTTGAACACTGAAGCTTTCTTT,CASSFVQLNTEAFF
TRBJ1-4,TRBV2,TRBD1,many,TGTGCCATCGTAGAGACAGGGGTGAAACTGTTTTTT,CAIVETGVKLFF
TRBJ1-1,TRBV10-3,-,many,TGTGCCATCAGAGGGGGGGCGAGAATGAACACTGAAGCTTTCTTT,CAIRGGARMNTEAFF
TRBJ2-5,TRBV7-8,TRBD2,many,TGTGCCAGCAGTAACCGGGACTACGGGGAGACCCAGTACTTC,CASSNRDYGETQYF
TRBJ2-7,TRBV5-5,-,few,TGCGCCAGCAGCTTAAACGACCCCAGCTCCTACGAGCAGTACTTC,CASSLNDPSSYEQYF
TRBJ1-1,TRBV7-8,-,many,TGTGCCAGCAGCTTGGGGGCGCGAACTGAAGCTTTCTTT,CASSLGARTEAFF